The TCR beta chain under discussion was sequenced for a study of PD-1 blockade in mismatch repair-deficient tumors. General study points: Tumor-resident clones, often undetectable pretreatment in blood, expanded then contracted after pembrolizumab.

TCRs were sequenced from three patients responding to pembrolizumab. CDR1 LNHDA and CDR2 SQIVND come from the germline V gene (reference sequence). The CDR3 consists of 15 residues. Trimming removed 5 bases at V and 3 bases at J, with 14 bases between. The data were produced by immunoSEQ multiplex PCR, yet TCRdb's version contains in-frame clones alone and is incomplete. The sample records tens of thousands of clones, more than 75% being singletons. This clone appeared once. Its antigen is still unknown. This rearrangement joins TRBV19 to TRBJ2-4; perhaps TRBD1 as D (6 bases). The sample consisted of peripheral blood, taken 2 weeks after starting pembrolizumab. The clonotype originates from an adult with mismatch repair-deficient cancer. The CDR3 region is CASSAQGYVKNIQYF. In DNA, the CDR3 is TGTGCCAGTAGTGCCCAGGGGTATGTCAAAAACATTCAGTACTTC.